This TCR beta chain was found in a study of blood T cell repertoires in COVID-19. This clone was found a few times. Germline V CDR1 and CDR2: SGHRS, YFSETQ. Trimming at V came to 4 bases and at J to 2 bases, leaving 5 bases not matched to a gene. The CDR3 covers 15 residues. Produced via immunoSEQ multiplex PCR; TCRdb's table is partial and in-frame only. The sample lists about 350,000 clones, around nine tenths seen once, with 0.95% to 1.1% in the top ten. Sequencing used PBMCs or T cells enriched from blood (not recorded which). The chain couples TRBV5-1 to TRBJ2-7; 11 bases are a match to TRBD1. The TCR comes from a woman aged 25 to 39 who had been exposed to COVID-19. CDR3: CASSNRTGGAYEQYF. For the CDR3, the DNA is TGCGCCAGCAGCAATCGGACAGGGGGCGCCTACGAGCAGTACTTC.